Listed below are T cell receptor beta chains from one sample, sequenced in a study of T cells in Graves' hyperthyroidism and ophthalmopathy. TCRdb reanalysed the multiplex PCR reads using MiXCR and keeps one entry per CDR3 protein. Here the sample spans about 500,000 distinct CDR3 sequences, 46% being singletons. Material for sequencing was peripheral blood or thyroid tissue (not recorded which). Receptors originate from an adult woman with Graves' disease, either hyperthyroidism or ophthalmopathy (not recorded which). Both conserved end residues are part of each CDR3. The D gene is left open where the match is weak. Expanded clones are given a class, and other clones once, few, many or no size at all.

v_call: TRBV10-3
clone_size: NA
d_call: NA
j_call: TRBJ1-6
cdr3_nt: TGTGCCATCAGTGAAGCAGCTCCCAATTCACCCCTCCACTTT
cdr3_aa: CAISEAAPNSPLHF

v_call: TRBV20-1
clone_size: many
d_call: TRBD1
j_call: TRBJ1-2
cdr3_nt: TGCAGTGCTAGAGATTTTCGTCTGGGACAGTTATCGAGTGGCTACACCTTC
cdr3_aa: CSARDFRLGQLSSGYTF

v_call: TRBV14
clone_size: NA
d_call: NA
j_call: TRBJ1-6
cdr3_nt: TGTGCCAGCAGCGGTGGTAAGGGGGATAATTCACCCCTCCACTTT
cdr3_aa: CASSGGKGDNSPLHF

v_call: TRBV2
clone_size: NA
d_call: NA
j_call: TRBJ1-1
cdr3_nt: TGTGCCAGCAGTGAGAGGGTCTCTGAAGCTTTCTTT
cdr3_aa: CASSERVSEAFF

v_call: TRBV7-9
clone_size: NA
d_call: NA
j_call: TRBJ2-7
cdr3_nt: TGTGCCAGCAGCTTAGAGCAGAACGCGCAGTACTTC
cdr3_aa: CASSLEQNAQYF

v_call: TRBV7-2
clone_size: once
d_call: TRBD2
j_call: TRBJ2-7
cdr3_nt: TGTGCCAGCAGCTTAGAGGGGCGAGCGGGAGGGCCGGTCCACTACGAGCAGTACTTC
cdr3_aa: CASSLEGRAGGPVHYEQYF

v_call: TRBV7-6
clone_size: many
d_call: TRBD2
j_call: TRBJ2-7
cdr3_nt: TGTGCCAGCAGCTTAGGCGGGAGTCTTCTCTACGAGCAGTACTTC
cdr3_aa: CASSLGGSLLYEQYF

v_call: TRBV28
clone_size: NA
d_call: NA
j_call: TRBJ2-5
cdr3_nt: TGTGCCAGCAGTTCACACAGGAAGGCCCAAGAGACCCAGTACTTC
cdr3_aa: CASSSHRKAQETQYF

v_call: TRBV11-2
clone_size: NA
d_call: NA
j_call: TRBJ2-1
cdr3_nt: TGTGCCAGCAGCTTAGGTCGGCACAATGAGCAGTTCTTC
cdr3_aa: CASSLGRHNEQFF

v_call: TRBV5-1
clone_size: NA
d_call: NA
j_call: TRBJ2-2
cdr3_nt: TGCGCCAGCAGCTTGGAGGCACTTAACACTGGGGAGCTGTTTTTT
cdr3_aa: CASSLEALNTGELFF

v_call: TRBV20-1
clone_size: NA
d_call: NA
j_call: TRBJ1-5
cdr3_nt: TGCAGTGCTAGCCGCACTAGCGGGAGGCCCCAGCATTTT
cdr3_aa: CSASRTSGRPQHF

v_call: TRBV20-1
clone_size: NA
d_call: TRBD1
j_call: TRBJ2-5
cdr3_nt: TGCAGTCAGTTGACAGGGAATCAAGAGACCCAGTACTTC
cdr3_aa: CSQLTGNQETQYF

v_call: TRBV7-2
clone_size: NA
d_call: NA
j_call: TRBJ2-3
cdr3_nt: TGTGCCAGCAGCTCTTACAGAGGGGGGAGCACAGATACGCAGTATTTT
cdr3_aa: CASSSYRGGSTDTQYF

v_call: TRBV3-1
clone_size: NA
d_call: NA
j_call: TRBJ2-2
cdr3_nt: TGTGCCAGCAGCTCGTTCGTTCCCGGGGAGCTGTTTTTT
cdr3_aa: CASSSFVPGELFF

v_call: TRBV7-2
clone_size: NA
d_call: NA
j_call: TRBJ1-5
cdr3_nt: TGTGCCAGCAGCTTGCAGCAGGGACAGCCCCAGCATTTT
cdr3_aa: CASSLQQGQPQHF

v_call: TRBV24-1
clone_size: NA
d_call: TRBD1
j_call: TRBJ1-3
cdr3_nt: TGTGCCACCAGTGACTCGGACAGGGTCAAACACACCATATATTTT
cdr3_aa: CATSDSDRVKHTIYF

v_call: TRBV4-2
clone_size: many
d_call: TRBD2
j_call: TRBJ2-7
cdr3_nt: TGTGCCAGCAGCCAAACTAGCGGGAGGGGATACGAGCAGTACTTC
cdr3_aa: CASSQTSGRGYEQYF

v_call: TRBV5-5
clone_size: NA
d_call: TRBD1
j_call: TRBJ1-5
cdr3_nt: TGTGCCAGCAGTGCGACAGGGGGGGGAAGCAATCAGCCCCAGCATTTT
cdr3_aa: CASSATGGGSNQPQHF

v_call: TRBV7-8
clone_size: NA
d_call: NA
j_call: TRBJ2-7
cdr3_nt: TGTGCCAGCGGCCGCCGGGGGAACTACGAGCAGTACTTC
cdr3_aa: CASGRRGNYEQYF

v_call: TRBV7-9
clone_size: NA
d_call: NA
j_call: TRBJ2-7
cdr3_nt: TGTGCCAGCAGCCCCTCCCCAGGTTTCGAGCAGTACTTC
cdr3_aa: CASSPSPGFEQYF

v_call: TRBV20-1
clone_size: NA
d_call: TRBD1
j_call: TRBJ1-3
cdr3_nt: TGCAGTGCTAGAGAATTCGACAGGGGAACTGGAAACACCATATATTTT
cdr3_aa: CSAREFDRGTGNTIYF

v_call: TRBV15
clone_size: NA
d_call: NA
j_call: TRBJ2-2
cdr3_nt: TGTGCCACCAGCAGAGATAAGGGCCCAGGGAACACCGGGGAGCTGTTTTTT
cdr3_aa: CATSRDKGPGNTGELFF

v_call: TRBV7-9
clone_size: NA
d_call: TRBD1
j_call: TRBJ1-2
cdr3_nt: TGTGCCAGCAGCTCGACAGGGAGGAGTGGCTACACCTTC
cdr3_aa: CASSSTGRSGYTF

v_call: TRBV7-9
clone_size: NA
d_call: NA
j_call: TRBJ2-1
cdr3_nt: TGTGCCAGCAGCCCCCCTTCGGGAGCAAATGAGCAGTTCTTC
cdr3_aa: CASSPPSGANEQFF

v_call: TRBV14
clone_size: many
d_call: NA
j_call: TRBJ1-1
cdr3_nt: TGTGCCAGCAGGGGCCCACAGGGAGTGGGCACTGAAGCTTTCTTT
cdr3_aa: CASRGPQGVGTEAFF

v_call: TRBV7-9
clone_size: NA
d_call: NA
j_call: TRBJ1-2
cdr3_nt: TGTGCCAGCAGCTTGGGGAACAGGGATGGCTACACCTTC
cdr3_aa: CASSLGNRDGYTF

v_call: TRBV15
clone_size: few
d_call: NA
j_call: TRBJ2-7
cdr3_nt: TGTGCCACCAGCAGAGCCCACGCCTACGAGCAGTACTTC
cdr3_aa: CATSRAHAYEQYF

v_call: TRBV4-1
clone_size: few
d_call: TRBD2
j_call: TRBJ2-2
cdr3_nt: TGCGCCAGCAGCCAAGCTCAAAGGACTAGCGGGACCGGGGAGCTGTTTTTT
cdr3_aa: CASSQAQRTSGTGELFF

v_call: TRBV7-9
clone_size: few
d_call: NA
j_call: TRBJ1-1
cdr3_nt: TGTGCCAGCAGCCAAGCTGGGCAGGGGTTTGAAGCTTTCTTT
cdr3_aa: CASSQAGQGFEAFF

v_call: TRBV12-3/TRBV12-4
clone_size: many
d_call: TRBD2
j_call: TRBJ2-7
cdr3_nt: TGTGCCAGCACCGGGAGGGGAAGAGAGCAGTACTTC
cdr3_aa: CASTGRGREQYF

v_call: TRBV29-1
clone_size: few
d_call: TRBD1
j_call: TRBJ1-2
cdr3_nt: TGCAGCGCCAGGACAGGCGGTGGCTACACCTTC
cdr3_aa: CSARTGGGYTF

v_call: TRBV29-1
clone_size: NA
d_call: NA
j_call: TRBJ1-2
cdr3_nt: TGCAGTGCCGCCTTCAAAGCGGGGGGCTACACCTTC
cdr3_aa: CSAAFKAGGYTF

v_call: TRBV7-9
clone_size: NA
d_call: NA
j_call: TRBJ1-6
cdr3_nt: TGTGCCAGCAGCTTAGAGGATTTTAAAGGATCACCCCTCCACTTT
cdr3_aa: CASSLEDFKGSPLHF

v_call: TRBV5-1
clone_size: NA
d_call: NA
j_call: TRBJ1-2
cdr3_nt: TGCGCCAGCAGCTTCCAACAGGGCGACGCTGACGGCTACACCTTC
cdr3_aa: CASSFQQGDADGYTF

v_call: TRBV20-1
clone_size: NA
d_call: NA
j_call: TRBJ1-1
cdr3_nt: TGCAGTGCTAGGCCCCGGGACACTGAAGCTTTCTTT
cdr3_aa: CSARPRDTEAFF

v_call: TRBV20-1
clone_size: NA
d_call: TRBD2
j_call: TRBJ2-1
cdr3_nt: TGCAGTGCTAGAGTCCCCGGGACTAGCGGGTTCGATGAGCAGTTCTTC
cdr3_aa: CSARVPGTSGFDEQFF

v_call: TRBV10-1
clone_size: many
d_call: TRBD1
j_call: TRBJ1-3
cdr3_nt: TGCGCCAGCAGTTCTACCACAGGGGCTGGAAACACCATATATTTT
cdr3_aa: CASSSTTGAGNTIYF

v_call: TRBV7-7
clone_size: NA
d_call: NA
j_call: TRBJ1-1
cdr3_nt: TGTGCTACGATCCCGGGACGGTCGATGAACACTGAAGCTTTCTTT
cdr3_aa: CATIPGRSMNTEAFF

v_call: TRBV7-8
clone_size: NA
d_call: NA
j_call: TRBJ1-2
cdr3_nt: TGTGCCAGCAGCTTAGGGGGTCGGGTACTAGGTGGCTACACCTTC
cdr3_aa: CASSLGGRVLGGYTF

v_call: TRBV7-6
clone_size: NA
d_call: TRBD1
j_call: TRBJ1-5
cdr3_nt: TGTGCCAGCAGCTGGGACAGGGACTACAATCAGCCCCAGCATTTT
cdr3_aa: CASSWDRDYNQPQHF

v_call: TRBV2
clone_size: few
d_call: NA
j_call: TRBJ2-1
cdr3_nt: TGTGCCAGCAATGGGGGTGACGACAATGAGCAGTTCTTC
cdr3_aa: CASNGGDDNEQFF

v_call: TRBV12-3/TRBV12-4
clone_size: NA
d_call: NA
j_call: TRBJ1-6
cdr3_nt: TGTGCCAGCAGTTTCGGGGGCTATTCACCCCTCCACTTT
cdr3_aa: CASSFGGYSPLHF

v_call: TRBV10-3
clone_size: many
d_call: NA
j_call: TRBJ2-5
cdr3_nt: TGTGCCATCAGTGAGTCTGGCGACCAAGAGACCCAGTACTTC
cdr3_aa: CAISESGDQETQYF

v_call: TRBV25-1
clone_size: NA
d_call: NA
j_call: TRBJ1-1
cdr3_nt: TGTGCCAGCAGTGCTATTACAAGGAACACTGAAGCTTTCTTT
cdr3_aa: CASSAITRNTEAFF

v_call: TRBV25-1
clone_size: many
d_call: NA
j_call: TRBJ1-5
cdr3_nt: TGTGCCAGCAGTGAGCCCGGCTGGCAGGGTCCCCAGCCCCAGCATTTT
cdr3_aa: CASSEPGWQGPQPQHF

v_call: TRBV10-2
clone_size: NA
d_call: NA
j_call: TRBJ1-2
cdr3_nt: TGTGCCAGCAGCGTAGCTGTCGGGGGCGCCTATGGCTACACCTTC
cdr3_aa: CASSVAVGGAYGYTF

v_call: TRBV7-9
clone_size: many
d_call: NA
j_call: TRBJ1-4
cdr3_nt: TGTGCCAGCAGCTTAGGAGGACAGAATCAAAAACTGTTTTTT
cdr3_aa: CASSLGGQNQKLFF

v_call: TRBV7-9
clone_size: NA
d_call: NA
j_call: TRBJ2-3
cdr3_nt: TGTGCCAGCAGCTCGCGGGGACAGCGCACAGATACGCAGTATTTT
cdr3_aa: CASSSRGQRTDTQYF

v_call: TRBV20-1
clone_size: many
d_call: TRBD2
j_call: TRBJ2-5
cdr3_nt: TGCAGTGCTAAGGGACTAGCGGGAGTTCGGCAAGGTGTGGTGCGCAGAGAGACCCAGTACTTC
cdr3_aa: CSAKGLAGVRQGVVRRETQYF

v_call: TRBV10-3
clone_size: NA
d_call: NA
j_call: TRBJ2-7
cdr3_nt: TGTGCCACCACGGACGGCCCCTTCTACGAGCAGTACTTC
cdr3_aa: CATTDGPFYEQYF

v_call: TRBV29-1
clone_size: NA
d_call: NA
j_call: TRBJ2-2
cdr3_nt: TGCAGCGTTGCGGCAGACACCGGGGAGCTGTTTTTT
cdr3_aa: CSVAADTGELFF

v_call: TRBV2
clone_size: NA
d_call: NA
j_call: TRBJ2-7
cdr3_nt: TGTGCCAGCAGCGGCGGTTGGGGGGCTTACGAGCAGTACTTC
cdr3_aa: CASSGGWGAYEQYF

v_call: TRBV7-1
clone_size: NA
d_call: TRBD2
j_call: TRBJ2-1
cdr3_nt: TGTGCCAGCAGCTCTGGGTGGACTAGCTCCTACAATGAGCAGTTCTTC
cdr3_aa: CASSSGWTSSYNEQFF

v_call: TRBV2
clone_size: NA
d_call: TRBD1
j_call: TRBJ1-1
cdr3_nt: TGTGCCAGCAATGGACAGGGTAGTAGTACTGAAGCTTTCTTT
cdr3_aa: CASNGQGSSTEAFF

v_call: TRBV6-1
clone_size: many
d_call: NA
j_call: TRBJ1-5
cdr3_nt: TGTGCCAGCAGTACTACAGGGAATCAGCCCCAGCATTTT
cdr3_aa: CASSTTGNQPQHF

v_call: TRBV20-1
clone_size: NA
d_call: TRBD2
j_call: TRBJ2-5
cdr3_nt: TGCAGCGCTAGAGATCTATGGCGGGGGGGCCAAGAGACCCAGTACTTC
cdr3_aa: CSARDLWRGGQETQYF

v_call: TRBV7-9
clone_size: few
d_call: NA
j_call: TRBJ2-7
cdr3_nt: TGTGCTAGCAGCCCAGGACTGGTCGGGGTCTACGAGCAGTACTTC
cdr3_aa: CASSPGLVGVYEQYF

v_call: TRBV6-5
clone_size: NA
d_call: NA
j_call: TRBJ2-5
cdr3_nt: TGTGCCAGCAGTTACGAACGGACGGAGGCTTACTTC
cdr3_aa: CASSYERTEAYF

v_call: TRBV2
clone_size: NA
d_call: NA
j_call: TRBJ1-6
cdr3_nt: TGTGCCAGCAGTGGGTTCGCAGGGATCGATTCACCCCTCCACTTT
cdr3_aa: CASSGFAGIDSPLHF

v_call: TRBV2
clone_size: few
d_call: TRBD2
j_call: TRBJ2-2
cdr3_nt: TGTGCCAGCAGTGAACTAGCGGGGGGCACCGGGGAGCTGTTTTTT
cdr3_aa: CASSELAGGTGELFF